This TCR beta chain was sequenced during a study of cytomegalovirus exposure and HLA in healthy donors. Separate from the roughly 610-subject first cohort, the roughly 120-subject validation cohort was the one that the donors belonged to. Study-wide results and limits: Among the CMV-associated chains, three were confirmed in vitro as specific for CMV antigens. High sensitivity and specificity were reportedly achieved when the classifier diagnosed cytomegalovirus status.

Germline V lookup: CDR1 SNHLY, CDR2 FYNNEI. V dropped 6 bases and J dropped 0 bases, with 10 bases sitting between them. The CDR3 spans 14 residues. Details on this clone: As yet, its antigen is unknown.

Libraries were prepared by immunoSEQ multiplex PCR; TCRdb keeps only in-frame clonotypes and omits some of them. Among about 130,000 clones listed, 89% were seen once. The V gene is TRBV2, the J gene TRBJ2-3; no clear D gene. Sequencing was carried out using PBMCs. The receptor comes from a woman aged 18-30 years in good health and CMV-seronegative. In nucleotides, the CDR3 is TGTGCCAGCAGGGTTAAGACTAGCACAGATACGCAGTATTTT. Its protein product is CASRVKTSTDTQYF.